The present T cell receptor (beta chain) was sequenced within a study of regulatory T cells in long-lasting Graves disease. Study-level information: Graves' patients, diagnosed recently, had received antithyroid drugs under 3 months. Findings and caveats of the study: Persistent patients shared about 3,000 public clonotypes among themselves. Newly diagnosed patients shared fewer, at about a thousand. TRBV28, TRBJ1-2 and TRBJ2-5 were favored in persistent disease.

As for this clonotype: Its target is unknown. Given a much more abundant clone one base away, this may be a read error. In this CDR3 the conserved last residue, phenylalanine or tryptophan, is missing, so a read error is likely.

The V and J ends lost 2 bases and 10 bases respectively, with 23 bases between them. CDR1 is MDHEN, CDR2 SYDVKM, per germline. CDR3 length: 16 residues. Described time point: newly diagnosed GD, antithyroid drugs for less than 3 months. Researchers made the TCR library from RNA that was extracted from PBMCs. Graves' disease diagnosis was established per American Thyroid Association guidelines. iRepertoire HTBI primers and Arm-PCR of CDR3 regions built TCR beta libraries. TCRdb itself ran the multiplex PCR reads through MiXCR, one entry per CDR3 protein. The sample contains about 380,000 distinct CDR3 sequences, about 14% of which appear only once.

The sequence was obtained from a female donor with Graves disease. V and J are TRBV28 and TRBJ1-1; D call uncertain. This specimen consisted of peripheral blood mononuclear cells (PBMCs), obtained at new diagnosis, from a patient treated with antithyroid drugs. The CDR3: CASSLKGCSFCSRAFL. The CDR3 DNA is TGTGCCAGCAGTTTAAAAGGCTGCTCCTTTTGTTCCCGAGCTTTCCTT.